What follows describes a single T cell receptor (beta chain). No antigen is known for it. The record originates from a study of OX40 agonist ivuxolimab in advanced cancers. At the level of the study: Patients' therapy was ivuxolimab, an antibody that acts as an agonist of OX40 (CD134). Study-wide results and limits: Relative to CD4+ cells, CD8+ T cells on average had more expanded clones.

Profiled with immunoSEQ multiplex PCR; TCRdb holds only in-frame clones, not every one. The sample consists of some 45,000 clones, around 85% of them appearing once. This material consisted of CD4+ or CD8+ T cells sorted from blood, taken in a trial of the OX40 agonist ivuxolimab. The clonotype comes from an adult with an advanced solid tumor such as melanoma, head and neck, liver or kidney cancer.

The CDR3 sequence: CAKSQTDANTGELFF. CDR3 nucleotide sequence: TGTGCCAAATCCCAGACAGATGCGAACACCGGGGAGCTGTTTTTT. The J gene is TRBJ2-2, the V gene TRBV5-5; D may be TRBD1 (5 bases). The germline V gene encodes CDR1 SGHKS and CDR2 YYEKEE (reference sequence). This CDR3 region has 15 residues. V was pared by 9 bases and J by 0 bases, with 15 bases between.